These 31 T cell receptor beta chains were all obtained from the same sample, sequenced in a study of T cells after somatic rescue of genetic block (dated by TCRdb to about 2020). Library preparation employed the immunoSEQ multiplex PCR assay. Sourced from immuneACCESS, this table was stored by TCRdb with only in-frame sequences that have V and J called. A share of the clones is absent; for the studies checked, an unresolved V gene accounts for under half, and the remainder has no known explanation. In this sample the table shows tens of thousands of clones, just under 90% of which occur a single time. 1.6% of the sample is held by the ten biggest clonotypes. The sample consisted of peripheral blood mononuclear cells (PBMCs). The receptors were sampled from a young woman.

This chain connects TRBV11-3 to TRBJ1-1, with D possibly matching TRBD1 (5 bases). The CDR3 sequence is 14 residues long. Germline V gene sequence: CDR1 SGHNT, CDR2 YENEEA. V lost 5 bases, J lost 1 base, and 11 bases lay in between. Written as DNA, the CDR3 is TGTGCCAGCAGCGTTTTGGGGGGGAACACTGAAGCTTTCTTT. The encoded protein is CASSVLGGNTEAFF.

The chain is built from TRBV28 and TRBJ2-7, with TRBD2 matching over 7 bases. The CDR3 consists of 13 residues. The germline CDR1 and CDR2 sequences are MDHEN and SYDVKM. The J segment lost 9 bases and the V segment lost 5 bases, leaving 10 bases of the junction unmatched. The CDR3 sequence: CASSPGLERMQYF. DNA of the CDR3: TGTGCCAGCAGTCCTGGACTAGAAAGGATGCAGTACTTC.

This chain joins TRBV27 and TRBJ2-7; D perhaps matches TRBD2 (6 bases). The length of the CDR3 is 13 residues. Trimming stripped 2 bases from V and 5 bases from J, with 10 bases between. Germline V gene sequence: CDR1 MNHEY, CDR2 SMNVEV (reference sequence). The CDR3 region has the DNA TGTGCCAGCAGTTTAAGGGCGGGAAACGAGCAGTACTTC. Protein sequence: CASSLRAGNEQYF.

The chain couples TRBV5-4 to TRBJ2-3, with D perhaps assigned TRBD1 or TRBD2 (5 bases each). The CDR3 length is 15 residues. Germline CDR1 is SGHNT and CDR2 is YYREEE (reference sequence). V was trimmed by 0 bases and J by 6 bases, leaving 14 bases between them. Here the CDR3 reads CASSLGAGTGDTQYF. In DNA, the CDR3 is TGTGCCAGCAGCTTGGGGGCCGGGACGGGCGATACGCAGTATTTT.

The chain uses TRBV9 and TRBJ1-4; D is perhaps TRBD1 (6 bases). Germline values: CDR1 SGDLS, CDR2 YYNGEE. V lost 0 bases and J 6 bases, leaving 9 bases between the germline ends. This CDR3 is 14 amino acids long. The CDR3 nucleotides read TGTGCCAGCAGCGTAGGCAGGGGAGATGAAAAACTGTTTTTT. Its protein is CASSVGRGDEKLFF.

The chain recombines TRBV28 with TRBJ2-7, with TRBD1 identical over 11 bases. The V segment lost 7 bases and the J segment 2 bases; nucleotides outside the gene matches: 10. CDR1 and CDR2 (germline): MDHEN, SYDVKM. The CDR3 is made up of 16 amino acids. The CDR3 loop reads CASIQSGDRGAYEQYF. In nucleotides, the CDR3 is TGTGCCAGCATCCAGTCGGGGGACAGGGGGGCCTACGAGCAGTACTTC.

The chain links TRBV7-9 to TRBJ2-5; TRBD2 aligns across 8 bases. J was trimmed by 4 bases and V by 3 bases; bases with no gene match: 10. The CDR3 covers 16 residues. CDR1 is SEHNR and CDR2 is FQNEAQ in the germline V gene (reference sequence). The CDR3 sequence: CASSFRGGRPTETQYF. The CDR3 DNA sequence: TGTGCCAGCAGCTTCCGCGGCGGGAGGCCCACAGAGACCCAGTACTTC.

This chain connects TRBV28 to TRBJ1-1; D uncertain. V shed 2 bases and J shed 0 bases, with 1 base lying between them. The CDR3 sequence is 12 residues long. The germline CDR1 and CDR2 sequences are MDHEN and SYDVKM. The CDR3 nucleotides are TGTGCCAGCAGTTTAATGAACACTGAAGCTTTCTTT. Translating gives CASSLMNTEAFF.

The rearrangement joins TRBV6-1 to TRBJ1-1, with D perhaps TRBD1 (6 bases). This CDR3 region has 14 residues. CDR1 is MNHNS and CDR2 is SASEGT in the germline V gene. The V gene lost 2 bases and the J gene lost 5 bases, with 12 bases spanning the gap. DNA for the CDR3: TGTGCCAGCAGTGAATCGGGGGCCTGGACTGAAGCTTTCTTT. Its protein product is CASSESGAWTEAFF.

The chain joins TRBV11-2 to TRBJ2-5; the D is unclear. Trimming took off 4 bases at V and 2 bases at J, with 2 bases between the two ends. Germline loops: CDR1 SGHAT, CDR2 FQNNGV. There are 11 residues in the CDR3. The CDR3 is CASSSQETQYF. CDR3 DNA: TGTGCCAGCAGCTCTCAAGAGACCCAGTACTTC.

This clone was seen ten or more times. The chain employs TRBV29-1 and TRBJ1-1, with D possibly TRBD1 on 6 matching bases. This CDR3 is 13 amino acids long. V gave up 6 bases and J gave up 2 bases, with 13 bases separating them. Germline values: CDR1 SQVTM, CDR2 ANQGSEA. CDR3 bases: TGCAGCGTCGGTATGGACAGTAACACTGAAGCTTTCTTT. Its translation: CSVGMDSNTEAFF.

The V gene is TRBV7-3, the J gene TRBJ2-6; D is perhaps TRBD1 or TRBD2 (6 bases each). Germline V gene data show CDR1 as SGHTA and CDR2 as FQGTGA. CDR3 length equals 15 residues. Trimming removed 4 bases from V and 2 bases from J, with 9 bases in between. CDR3 region: CASSSGGPGANVLTF. DNA of the CDR3: TGTGCCAGCAGCTCCGGGGGCCCTGGGGCCAACGTCCTGACTTTC.

This clone was found once. The genes are TRBV6-1 and TRBJ2-7; 9 nucleotides align to TRBD1. CDR1 is MNHNS and CDR2 is SASEGT in the germline V gene. The CDR3 extends over 14 amino acids. Losses at the gene ends were 6 bases for V and 6 bases for J; bases not matched to a gene: 9. The CDR3 region is CASSRDRVLCEQYF. CDR3 in DNA: TGTGCCAGCAGCAGGGACAGGGTATTATGCGAGCAGTACTTC.

The chain has TRBV7-9 and TRBJ1-5; D gene ambiguous. CDR1 is SEHNR and CDR2 is FQNEAQ in the germline V gene (reference sequence). The V end was cut by 0 bases, the J end by 0 bases, with 6 bases between. This CDR3 contains 15 residues. CDR3 protein: CASSLAPASNQPQHF. CDR3 sequence (DNA): TGTGCCAGCAGCTTAGCGCCGGCTAGCAATCAGCCCCAGCATTTT.

The chain joins TRBV14 to TRBJ1-1, with D hard to call. CDR1 is SGHDN, CDR2 FVKESK, per germline. The CDR3 is 16 residues long. V was shortened by 3 bases and J by 5 bases, with 19 bases between the two germline ends. The CDR3 DNA is TGTGCCAGCAGCCACTTCGACCCCGCCCGCAGGACTGAAGCTTTCTTT. Residues: CASSHFDPARRTEAFF.

V and J are TRBV6-6 and TRBJ2-7; TRBD1 is a possible D gene (6 bases). Trimming removed 7 bases from V and 0 bases from J, with 10 bases in between. The CDR3 extends over 13 amino acids. Germline loops: CDR1 MNHNY, CDR2 SVGAGI (reference sequence). The CDR3 loop is CASNTGNSYEQYF. CDR3 nucleotides: TGTGCCAGCAATACAGGGAACTCCTACGAGCAGTACTTC.

V and J are TRBV5-6 and TRBJ1-5; D not certain. Trimming pared 0 bases from V and 5 bases from J, leaving 3 bases between. Per the germline V gene, CDR1 is SGHDT and CDR2 is YYEEEE. This CDR3 contains 12 residues. The CDR3 nucleotides are TGTGCCAGCAGCTTGGGGGATCAGCCCCAGCATTTT. Amino acid sequence: CASSLGDQPQHF.

This sequence joins TRBV28 and TRBJ1-4; 7 positions match TRBD1. Germline CDR1 MDHEN, CDR2 SYDVKM. Germline trimming cut 4 bases from V and 0 bases from J; bases unmatched to any gene: 8. The CDR3 totals 17 residues. CDR3 sequence reads: CASSSTGRSSTNEKLFF. The DNA of the CDR3 is TGTGCCAGCAGTTCGACAGGGCGATCCTCAACTAATGAAAAACTGTTTTTT.

The rearrangement uses TRBV7-9 and TRBJ1-4; 7 nucleotides line up with TRBD1. Germline V gives CDR1 SEHNR, CDR2 FQNEAQ (reference sequence). The V gene end was trimmed by 3 bases and the J gene end by 7 bases; junction bases not matched to a gene: 11. This CDR3 is built from 16 residues. Here the CDR3 reads CASSFRDSRTAEKLFF. CDR3 bases: TGTGCCAGCAGCTTCCGGGACAGTAGGACGGCTGAAAAACTGTTTTTT.

This chain connects TRBV27 to TRBJ1-4; 8 positions agree with TRBD1. The germline CDR1 and CDR2 sequences are MNHEY and SMNVEV (reference sequence). V lost 6 bases, J lost 6 bases, and 9 bases stayed unmatched. The CDR3 spans 15 residues. The CDR3 region is CASRSFTGGHEKLFF. CDR3 nucleotide sequence: TGTGCCAGCAGATCCTTCACAGGGGGGCATGAAAAACTGTTTTTT.

The chain couples TRBV6-5 to TRBJ1-3; TRBD1 is a possible D gene (5 bases). Per germline, CDR1 MNHEY and CDR2 SVGAGI. This CDR3 has 15 residues. V was pared by 7 bases and J by 0 bases, with 13 bases between. The CDR3 region is CASKAGLNSGNTIYF. Here the CDR3 DNA reads TGTGCCAGCAAGGCAGGGCTCAACTCTGGAAACACCATATATTTT.

The rearrangement joins TRBV18 to TRBJ2-7; 7 bases align to TRBD1. The CDR3 runs to 14 residues. J gave up 2 bases and V 1 base, and 2 bases lay outside the gene matches. Germline V gives CDR1 KGHSH, CDR2 LQKENI. This chain's CDR3 is CASSPQGAAYEQYF. The DNA of the CDR3 is TGTGCCAGCTCACCACAGGGGGCCGCCTACGAGCAGTACTTC.

This clone showed up just once. Distinct nucleotide sequences in the sample also encode this CDR3. CDR3 coding DNA: TGTGCCAGCTCACCAGGAACGGGGAACTATGGCTACACCTTC. Residues: CASSPGTGNYGYTF. The chain couples TRBV18 to TRBJ1-2; no firm D call. From germline, CDR1 is KGHSH and CDR2 LQKENI. The CDR3 consists of 14 residues. V dropped 2 bases and J dropped 2 bases, with 9 bases sitting between them.

The CDR3 loop is CSVWAGSWETQYF. The DNA of the CDR3 is TGCAGCGTTTGGGCAGGCTCGTGGGAGACCCAGTACTTC. The gene calls are TRBV29-1 and TRBJ2-5; no definite D call. Trimming stripped 5 bases from V and 5 bases from J, with 15 bases between. This CDR3 region has 13 residues. Germline V gives CDR1 SQVTM, CDR2 ANQGSEA.

V gene TRBV28 combines with J gene TRBJ1-2; TRBD1 matches at 7 bases. Germline V gives CDR1 MDHEN, CDR2 SYDVKM. The length of the CDR3 is 12 residues. Trimming cost V 9 bases and J 4 bases; bases outside gene matches: 5. For the CDR3, the DNA is TGTGCCAGTGTGACAGGGAGCTATGGCTACACCTTC. Translated: CASVTGSYGYTF.

The rearrangement joins TRBV6-1 to TRBJ1-3; possibly TRBD1 for D (5 bases). Trimming stripped 5 bases from V and 0 bases from J, with 11 bases between. Per the germline V gene, CDR1 is MNHNS and CDR2 is SASEGT. The CDR3 contains 15 residues. The CDR3 DNA is TGTGCCAGCAGTAAGGGTGGGGGCTCTGGAAACACCATATATTTT. It encodes CASSKGGGSGNTIYF.

This clone showed up just once. V usage is TRBV4-3 and J usage is TRBJ2-1, with a tentative D call TRBD2 (5 bases). CDR3 length: 15 amino acids. CDR1 is LGHNA and CDR2 is YSLEER in the germline V gene. V was trimmed by 0 bases and J by 9 bases, leaving 15 bases between them. The CDR3 here is CASSQDWTGLGEQFF. In nucleotides, the CDR3 is TGCGCCAGCAGCCAAGATTGGACTGGGCTGGGTGAGCAGTTCTTC.

The J gene is TRBJ1-5, the V gene TRBV7-2; 9 bases are a match to TRBD1. From germline, CDR1 is SGHTA and CDR2 FQGNSA. The CDR3 covers 19 residues. V lost 0 bases and J lost 2; bases outside the gene matches: 11. CDR3 protein: CASSLADLTGGNGNQPQHF. CDR3 nucleotides: TGTGCCAGCAGCTTAGCGGACCTGACAGGGGGGAATGGCAATCAGCCCCAGCATTTT.

V is TRBV27 and J is TRBJ2-2, with D tentatively TRBD2 (6 bases). Germline V gene data show CDR1 as MNHEY and CDR2 as SMNVEV (reference sequence). The CDR3 runs 12 residues. V gave up 7 bases and J gave up 5 bases, with 8 bases separating them. The CDR3 nucleotides are TGTGCCAGCAAGCTAGCGACCGGGGAGCTGTTTTTT. Its protein is CASKLATGELFF.

The V and J genes are TRBV5-1 and TRBJ1-1; D ambiguous. V lost 1 base and J lost 5, with 18 bases in between. This CDR3 spans 16 amino acids. Germline V CDR1 and CDR2: SGHRS, YFSETQ. Written as DNA, the CDR3 is TGCGCCAGCAGCTTGAAAGGAGCTTCTCCAAATACTGAAGCTTTCTTT. Its protein is CASSLKGASPNTEAFF.

This clone came up once. The CDR3 region is CASSYRSGSQPQHF. As DNA, the CDR3 is TGTGCCAGCAGTTACCGGTCAGGCAGTCAGCCCCAGCATTTT. This rearrangement joins TRBV6-5 to TRBJ1-5, with D unclear. This CDR3 spans 14 amino acids. V was cut by 2 bases and J by 6 bases, with 11 bases left in between. From germline, CDR1 is MNHEY and CDR2 SVGAGI.